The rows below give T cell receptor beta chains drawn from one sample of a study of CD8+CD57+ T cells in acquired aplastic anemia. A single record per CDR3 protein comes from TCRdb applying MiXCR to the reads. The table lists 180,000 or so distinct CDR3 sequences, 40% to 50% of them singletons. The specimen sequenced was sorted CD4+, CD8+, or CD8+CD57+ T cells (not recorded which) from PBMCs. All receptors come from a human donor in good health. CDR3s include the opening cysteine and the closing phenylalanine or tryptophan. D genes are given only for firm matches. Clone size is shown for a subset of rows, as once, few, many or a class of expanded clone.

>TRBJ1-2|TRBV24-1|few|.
TGTGCCACCTCTGGGGGCAACTATGGCTACACCTTC
CATSGGNYGYTF
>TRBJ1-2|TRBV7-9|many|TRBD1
TGTGCCAGCAACACGGGACAGGGTAACTATGGCTACACCTTC
CASNTGQGNYGYTF
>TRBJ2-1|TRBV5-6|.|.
TGTGCCAGCAGCACCAAAACCCCGGGGTCTATCTACAATGAGCAGTTCTTC
CASSTKTPGSIYNEQFF
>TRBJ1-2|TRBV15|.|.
TGTGCCACCAGCCCGAGGGCAGGGAGCTATGGCTACACCTTC
CATSPRAGSYGYTF
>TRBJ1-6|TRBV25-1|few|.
TGTGCCAGCAGTGAATTGGTCCCCAGTTATTCACCCCTCCACTTT
CASSELVPSYSPLHF
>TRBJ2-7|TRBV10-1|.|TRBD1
TGCGCCAGCAGTCCTCCGGGACAGGGGGCCGACGAGCAGTACTTC
CASSPPGQGADEQYF
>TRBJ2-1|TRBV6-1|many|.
TGTGCCAGCAGTGAACCCAGGGAGGTGGATGAGCAGTTCTTC
CASSEPREVDEQFF
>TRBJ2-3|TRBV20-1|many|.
TGCAGTGCTACGAGCACAGATACGCAGTATTTT
CSATSTDTQYF
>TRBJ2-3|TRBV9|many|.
TGTGCCAGCAGCGCAAGAGGGGACGGCCGCACAGATACGCAGTATTTT
CASSARGDGRTDTQYF
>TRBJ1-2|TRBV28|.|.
TGTGCCAGCACCTTTACGGCCCTTGGGGGAGGCTACACCTTC
CASTFTALGGGYTF
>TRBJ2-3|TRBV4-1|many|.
TGCGCCAGCAGCCAGACGCCCTCGACGGATACGCAGTATTTT
CASSQTPSTDTQYF
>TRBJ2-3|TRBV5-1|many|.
TGCGCCAGCAGCTTGGGGGTGCCCACAGATACGCAGTATTTT
CASSLGVPTDTQYF
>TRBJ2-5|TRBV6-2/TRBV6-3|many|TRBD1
TGTGCCAGCAGTTACGACAGGGTTGAGACCCAGTACTTC
CASSYDRVETQYF
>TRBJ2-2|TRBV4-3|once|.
TGCGCCAGCAGCCAAGAACAGTCCGGGGAGCTGTTTTTT
CASSQEQSGELFF
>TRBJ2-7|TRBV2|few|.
TGTGCCAGCAATAGCTGGGAGGACGAGCAGTACTTC
CASNSWEDEQYF
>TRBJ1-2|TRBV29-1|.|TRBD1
TGCAGCGTTGAACCGGGACAGGGGACAGCCTTC
CSVEPGQGTAF
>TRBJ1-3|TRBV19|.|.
TGTGCCAGTAGTATAGCGGGGGGCTCTGGAAACACCATATATTTT
CASSIAGGSGNTIYF
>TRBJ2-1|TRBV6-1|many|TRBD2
TGTGCCAGCAGCCAAAGCGGGGAGACCAAGTCGTTCTTC
CASSQSGETKSFF
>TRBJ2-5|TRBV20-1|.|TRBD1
TGCAGTGCTTCACAGGGGACAGAGACCCAGTACTTC
CSASQGTETQYF
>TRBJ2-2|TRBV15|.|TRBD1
TGTGCCACCAGCAGCTTGACAGGGTACACCGGGGAGCTGTTTTTT
CATSSLTGYTGELFF
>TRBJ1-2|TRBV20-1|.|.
TGCAGTGCTAGAGTGGTGGGGGGATCTGGCTACACCTTC
CSARVVGGSGYTF
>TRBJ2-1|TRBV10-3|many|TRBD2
TGTGCCATCAGTGAACCGGGACTAGCAAGGAATGAGCAGTTCTTC
CAISEPGLARNEQFF
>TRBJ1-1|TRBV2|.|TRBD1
TGTGCCAGCAGTCAGGGGGAGAACACTGAAGCTTTCTTT
CASSQGENTEAFF
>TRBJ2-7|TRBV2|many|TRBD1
TGTGCCAGCAGTGAAAGGACAGGGGGCTACGAGCAGTACTTC
CASSERTGGYEQYF
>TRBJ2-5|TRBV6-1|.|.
TGTGCCAGCAGTGAGTTACAGGGTCAAGCGGAGACCCAGTACTTC
CASSELQGQAETQYF
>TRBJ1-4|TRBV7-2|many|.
TGTGCCAGCAGCTCAGCCCCGGAGACAGGAGATGAAAAACTGTTTTTT
CASSSAPETGDEKLFF
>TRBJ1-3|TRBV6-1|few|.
TGTGCCAGCAGGTGGGGGAGGACTGGAAACACCATATATTTT
CASRWGRTGNTIYF